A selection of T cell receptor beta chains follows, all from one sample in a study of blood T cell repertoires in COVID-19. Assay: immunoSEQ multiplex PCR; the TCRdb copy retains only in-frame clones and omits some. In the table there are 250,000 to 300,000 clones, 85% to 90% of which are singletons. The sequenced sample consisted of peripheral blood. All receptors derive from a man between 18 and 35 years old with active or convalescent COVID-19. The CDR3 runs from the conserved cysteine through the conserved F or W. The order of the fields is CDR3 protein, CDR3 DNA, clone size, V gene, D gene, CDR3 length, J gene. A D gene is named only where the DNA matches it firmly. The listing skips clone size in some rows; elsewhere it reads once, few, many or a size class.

cdr3_aa: CATSRPSRVNRNGSFGQFF
cdr3_nt: TGTGCCACCAGCAGGCCTTCGAGGGTAAATAGGAACGGGAGTTTCGGGCAGTTCTTC
clone_size: -
v_call: TRBV15
d_call: -
cdr3_length: 19
j_call: TRBJ2-1

cdr3_aa: CATSDQRGGAETQYF
cdr3_nt: TGTGCCACCAGTGACCAAAGAGGGGGCGCAGAGACCCAGTACTTC
clone_size: -
v_call: TRBV24-1
d_call: TRBD1
cdr3_length: 15
j_call: TRBJ2-5

cdr3_aa: CASSFETSGNYEQYF
cdr3_nt: TGCGCCAGCAGCTTTGAGACTAGCGGGAACTACGAGCAGTACTTC
clone_size: -
v_call: TRBV5-1
d_call: TRBD2
cdr3_length: 15
j_call: TRBJ2-7

cdr3_aa: CASAGTSTGELFF
cdr3_nt: TGTGCCAGCGCCGGGACTAGCACCGGGGAGCTGTTTTTT
clone_size: many
v_call: TRBV11-2
d_call: TRBD2
cdr3_length: 13
j_call: TRBJ2-2

cdr3_aa: CASSLVSSGTEAFF
cdr3_nt: TGTGCCAGCAGCTTAGTTTCGTCGGGGACTGAAGCTTTCTTT
clone_size: -
v_call: TRBV7-9
d_call: -
cdr3_length: 14
j_call: TRBJ1-1

cdr3_aa: CASSPMEYNEQFF
cdr3_nt: TGTGCCAGCTCACCAATGGAGTACAATGAGCAGTTCTTC
clone_size: -
v_call: TRBV18
d_call: -
cdr3_length: 13
j_call: TRBJ2-1

cdr3_aa: CASSYSKGREAYEQYF
cdr3_nt: TGTGCCAGCAGTTACTCGAAAGGCAGGGAAGCCTACGAGCAGTACTTC
clone_size: -
v_call: TRBV6-5
d_call: -
cdr3_length: 16
j_call: TRBJ2-7

cdr3_aa: CASSMTDRGNTEAFF
cdr3_nt: TGTGCCAGTAGTATGACGGACAGGGGGAACACTGAAGCTTTCTTT
clone_size: -
v_call: TRBV19
d_call: TRBD1
cdr3_length: 15
j_call: TRBJ1-1

cdr3_aa: CASSFLTGGPNEKLFF
cdr3_nt: TGTGCCAGCAGCTTCTTGACAGGGGGCCCTAATGAAAAACTGTTTTTT
clone_size: -
v_call: TRBV13
d_call: TRBD1
cdr3_length: 16
j_call: TRBJ1-4

cdr3_aa: CASSHGGGAFF
cdr3_nt: TGTGCCAGCAGCCACGGGGGAGGCGCTTTCTTT
clone_size: -
v_call: TRBV3-1/TRBV3-2
d_call: -
cdr3_length: 11
j_call: TRBJ1-1

cdr3_aa: CASSLGQEKLFF
cdr3_nt: TGTGCCAGCAGCTTAGGACAGGAAAAACTGTTTTTT
clone_size: -
v_call: TRBV7-9
d_call: -
cdr3_length: 12
j_call: TRBJ1-4

cdr3_aa: CASTMGAHAGELFF
cdr3_nt: TGTGCCAGTACCATGGGGGCCCACGCCGGGGAGCTGTTTTTT
clone_size: -
v_call: TRBV19
d_call: -
cdr3_length: 14
j_call: TRBJ2-2

cdr3_aa: CASSQDSRRTGELFF
cdr3_nt: TGTGCCAGCAGCCAAGATTCACGGAGAACCGGGGAGCTGTTTTTT
clone_size: -
v_call: TRBV3-1/TRBV3-2
d_call: -
cdr3_length: 15
j_call: TRBJ2-2

cdr3_aa: CASSDPPDYQYF
cdr3_nt: TGCGCCAGCTCGGACCCCCCCGACTATCAGTACTTC
clone_size: -
v_call: TRBV5-1
d_call: -
cdr3_length: 12
j_call: TRBJ2-7

cdr3_aa: CASSSGQYNFYYEQYF
cdr3_nt: TGTGCCAGCAGCTCCGGACAGTATAATTTTTACTACGAGCAGTACTTC
clone_size: -
v_call: TRBV5-8
d_call: -
cdr3_length: 16
j_call: TRBJ2-7

cdr3_aa: CASSLRDRGYEQYF
cdr3_nt: TGTGCCAGCAGCTTAAGGGACAGGGGCTACGAGCAGTACTTC
clone_size: -
v_call: TRBV11-3
d_call: TRBD1
cdr3_length: 14
j_call: TRBJ2-7

cdr3_aa: CASSKFSSWEGGYEQYF
cdr3_nt: TGTGCCAGCAGCAAATTCAGTTCGTGGGAGGGCGGCTACGAGCAGTACTTC
clone_size: -
v_call: TRBV21-1
d_call: -
cdr3_length: 17
j_call: TRBJ2-7

cdr3_aa: CASSLEGYSSYEQYF
cdr3_nt: TGCGCCAGCAGCTTGGAGGGGTACAGCTCCTACGAGCAGTACTTC
clone_size: -
v_call: TRBV5-1
d_call: -
cdr3_length: 15
j_call: TRBJ2-7

cdr3_aa: CASSYFPEGLYNEQFF
cdr3_nt: TGTGCCAGCAGTTACTTTCCGGAGGGCCTGTACAATGAGCAGTTCTTC
clone_size: once
v_call: TRBV6-6
d_call: -
cdr3_length: 16
j_call: TRBJ2-1

cdr3_aa: CASALVNTGLSYEQYF
cdr3_nt: TGTGCCAGCGCTTTAGTGAATACAGGACTATCCTACGAGCAGTACTTC
clone_size: -
v_call: TRBV27
d_call: -
cdr3_length: 16
j_call: TRBJ2-7

cdr3_aa: CASSMGGYGYTF
cdr3_nt: TGTGCCAGCAGCATGGGAGGGTATGGCTACACCTTC
clone_size: -
v_call: TRBV12-3/TRBV12-4
d_call: -
cdr3_length: 12
j_call: TRBJ1-2

cdr3_aa: CASSVAPGDDNYGYTF
cdr3_nt: TGTGCCAGCAGCGTAGCTCCAGGGGACGATAACTATGGCTACACCTTC
clone_size: -
v_call: TRBV9
d_call: -
cdr3_length: 16
j_call: TRBJ1-2

cdr3_aa: CASGYGDSELFF
cdr3_nt: TGTGCTAGTGGTTATGGGGACAGCGAACTGTTTTTT
clone_size: -
v_call: TRBV12-5
d_call: TRBD1
cdr3_length: 12
j_call: TRBJ1-4

cdr3_aa: CASRFGTSEGTEAFF
cdr3_nt: TGTGCCAGCAGATTCGGGACATCTGAAGGAACTGAAGCTTTCTTT
clone_size: -
v_call: TRBV7-9
d_call: -
cdr3_length: 15
j_call: TRBJ1-1